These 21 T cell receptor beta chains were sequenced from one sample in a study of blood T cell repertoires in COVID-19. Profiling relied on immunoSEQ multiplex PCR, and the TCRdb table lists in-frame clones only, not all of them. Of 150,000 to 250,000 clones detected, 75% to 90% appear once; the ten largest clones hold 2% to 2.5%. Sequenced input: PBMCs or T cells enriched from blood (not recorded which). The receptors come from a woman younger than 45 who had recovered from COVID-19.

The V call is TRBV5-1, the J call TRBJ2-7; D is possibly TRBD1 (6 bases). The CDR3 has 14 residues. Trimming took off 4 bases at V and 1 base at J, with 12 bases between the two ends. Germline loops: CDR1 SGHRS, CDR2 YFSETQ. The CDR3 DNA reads TGCGCCAGCAGCATTCAGGGGCCTTCCTACGAGCAGTACTTC. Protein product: CASSIQGPSYEQYF.

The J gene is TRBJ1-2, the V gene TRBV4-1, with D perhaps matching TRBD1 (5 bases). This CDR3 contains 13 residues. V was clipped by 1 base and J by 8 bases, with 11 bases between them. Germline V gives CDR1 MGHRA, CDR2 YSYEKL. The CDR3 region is CASSQGTGGGYTF. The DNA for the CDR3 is TGCGCCAGCAGCCAAGGGACGGGGGGAGGCTACACCTTC.

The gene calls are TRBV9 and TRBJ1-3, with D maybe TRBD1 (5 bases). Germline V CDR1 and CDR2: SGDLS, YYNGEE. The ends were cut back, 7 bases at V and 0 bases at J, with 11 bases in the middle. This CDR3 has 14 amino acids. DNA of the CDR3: TGTGCCAGCCGGCGGGGCACCTCTGGAAACACCATATATTTT. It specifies CASRRGTSGNTIYF.

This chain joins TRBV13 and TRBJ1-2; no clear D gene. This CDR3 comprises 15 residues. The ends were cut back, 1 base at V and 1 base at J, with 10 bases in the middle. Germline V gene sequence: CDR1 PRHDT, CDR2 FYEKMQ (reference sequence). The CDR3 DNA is TGTGCCAGCAGCTTAGATCGAGGGTTTAACTATGGCTACACCTTC. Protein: CASSLDRGFNYGYTF.

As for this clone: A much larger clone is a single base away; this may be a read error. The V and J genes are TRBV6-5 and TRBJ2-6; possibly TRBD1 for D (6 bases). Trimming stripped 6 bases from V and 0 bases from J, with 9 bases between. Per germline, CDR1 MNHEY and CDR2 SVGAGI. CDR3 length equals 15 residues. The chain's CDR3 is CASRIGGSGANVLTF. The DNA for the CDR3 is TGTGCCAGCAGGATAGGGGGCTCTGGGGCCAACGTCCTGACTTTC.

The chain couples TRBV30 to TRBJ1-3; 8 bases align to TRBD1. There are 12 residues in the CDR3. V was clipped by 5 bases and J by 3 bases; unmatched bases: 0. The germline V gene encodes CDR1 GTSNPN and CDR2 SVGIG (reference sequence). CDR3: CAWGQGGNTIYF. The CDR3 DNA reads TGTGCCTGGGGACAGGGTGGAAACACCATATATTTT.

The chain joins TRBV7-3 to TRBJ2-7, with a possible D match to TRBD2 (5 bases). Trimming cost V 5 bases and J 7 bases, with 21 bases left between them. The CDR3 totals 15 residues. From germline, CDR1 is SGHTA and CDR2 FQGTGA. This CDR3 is CASSPGGSGKWEQYF. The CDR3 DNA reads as TGTGCCAGCAGCCCGGGTGGAAGCGGAAAGTGGGAGCAGTACTTC.

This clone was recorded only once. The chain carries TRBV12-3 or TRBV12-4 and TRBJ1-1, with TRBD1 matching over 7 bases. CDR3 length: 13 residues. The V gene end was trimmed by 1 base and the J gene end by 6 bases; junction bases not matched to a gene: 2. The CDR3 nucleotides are TGTGCCAGCAGTTTAGGGGGACAGTCTGAAGCTTTCTTT. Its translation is CASSLGGQSEAFF.

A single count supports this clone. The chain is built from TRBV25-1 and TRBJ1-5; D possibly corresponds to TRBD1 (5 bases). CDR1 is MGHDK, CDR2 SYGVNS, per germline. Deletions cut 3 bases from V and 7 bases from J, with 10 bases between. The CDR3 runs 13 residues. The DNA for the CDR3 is TGTGCCAGCAGTGACGGGGGAGGCCAGCCCCAGCATTTT. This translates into CASSDGGGQPQHF.

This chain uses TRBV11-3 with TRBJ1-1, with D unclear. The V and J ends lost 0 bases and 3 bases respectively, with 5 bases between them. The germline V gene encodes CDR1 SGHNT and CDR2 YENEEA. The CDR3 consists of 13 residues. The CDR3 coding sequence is TGTGCCAGCAGCTTAGAGTTCGACACTGAAGCTTTCTTT. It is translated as CASSLEFDTEAFF.

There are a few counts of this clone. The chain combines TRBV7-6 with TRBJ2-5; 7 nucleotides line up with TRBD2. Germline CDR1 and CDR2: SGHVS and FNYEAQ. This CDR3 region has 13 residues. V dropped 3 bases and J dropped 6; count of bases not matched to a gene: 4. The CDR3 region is CASSFGGEKTQYF. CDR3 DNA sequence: TGTGCCAGCAGCTTTGGGGGGGAGAAGACCCAGTACTTC.

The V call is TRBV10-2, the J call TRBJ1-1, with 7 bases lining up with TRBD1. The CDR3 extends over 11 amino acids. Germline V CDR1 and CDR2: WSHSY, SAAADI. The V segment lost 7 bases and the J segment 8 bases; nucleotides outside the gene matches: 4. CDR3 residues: CASKRGREAFF. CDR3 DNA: TGCGCCAGCAAGAGGGGGCGAGAAGCTTTCTTT.

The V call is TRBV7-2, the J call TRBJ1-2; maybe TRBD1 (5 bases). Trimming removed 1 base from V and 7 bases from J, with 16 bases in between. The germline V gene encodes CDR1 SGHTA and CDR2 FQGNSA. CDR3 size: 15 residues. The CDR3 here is CASSLGIGQGSGYTF. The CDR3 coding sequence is TGTGCCAGCAGCTTAGGAATTGGCCAGGGTAGTGGCTACACCTTC.

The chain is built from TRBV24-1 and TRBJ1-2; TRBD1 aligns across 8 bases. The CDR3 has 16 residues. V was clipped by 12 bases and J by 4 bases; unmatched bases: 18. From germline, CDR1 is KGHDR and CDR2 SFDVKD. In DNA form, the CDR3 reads TGTGCCTCCGGACAGGGAGACTTGCGGCGAATCTATGGCTACACCTTC. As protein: CASGQGDLRRIYGYTF.

The CDR3 coding sequence is TGTGCCAGCAGTTCACGGACAGGGAGGAACACTGAAGCTTTCTTT. Translated, it gives CASSSRTGRNTEAFF. This chain links TRBV27 with TRBJ1-1; 8 bases line up with TRBD1. CDR1 MNHEY and CDR2 SMNVEV come from the germline V gene (reference sequence). V was pared by 4 bases and J by 1 base, with 5 bases of the junction left unmatched. The CDR3 runs 15 residues.

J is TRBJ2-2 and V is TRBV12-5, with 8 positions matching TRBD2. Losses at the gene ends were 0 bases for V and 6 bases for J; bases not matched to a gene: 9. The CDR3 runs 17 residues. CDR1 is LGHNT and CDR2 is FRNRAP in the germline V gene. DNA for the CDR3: TGTGCTAGTGGTTTGGTACGGGGGGGAGCCTCCGCCGGGGAGCTGTTTTTT. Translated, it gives CASGLVRGGASAGELFF.

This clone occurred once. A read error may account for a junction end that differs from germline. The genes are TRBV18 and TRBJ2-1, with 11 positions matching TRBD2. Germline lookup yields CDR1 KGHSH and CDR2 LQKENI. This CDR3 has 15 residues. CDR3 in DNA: TGTGCCAGCTCCCCACTAGCGGGGGACTACAATGAGCAGTTCTTC. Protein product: CASSPLAGDYNEQFF.

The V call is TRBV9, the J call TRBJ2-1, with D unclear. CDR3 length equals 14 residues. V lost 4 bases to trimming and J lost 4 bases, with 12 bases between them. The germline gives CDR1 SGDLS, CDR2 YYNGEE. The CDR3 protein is CASSPITTYNEQFF. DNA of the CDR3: TGTGCCAGCAGCCCGATAACTACGTACAATGAGCAGTTCTTC. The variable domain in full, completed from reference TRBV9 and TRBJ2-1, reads DSGVTQTPKHLITATGQRVTLRCSPRSGDLSVYWYQQSLDQGLQFLIQYYNGEERAKGNILERFSAQQFPDLHSELNLSSLELGDSALYFCASSPITTYNEQFFGPGTRLTVL.

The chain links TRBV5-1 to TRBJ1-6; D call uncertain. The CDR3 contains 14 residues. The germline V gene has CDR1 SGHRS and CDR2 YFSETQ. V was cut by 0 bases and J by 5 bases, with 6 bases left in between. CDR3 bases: TGCGCCAGCAGCTTGGAATCTAATAATTCACCCCTCCACTTT. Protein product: CASSLESNNSPLHF.

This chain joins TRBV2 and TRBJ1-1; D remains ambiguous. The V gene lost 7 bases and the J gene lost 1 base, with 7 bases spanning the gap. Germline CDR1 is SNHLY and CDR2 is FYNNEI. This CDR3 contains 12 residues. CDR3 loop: CASNPGNTEAFF. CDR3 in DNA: TGTGCCAGCAATCCAGGGAACACTGAAGCTTTCTTT.

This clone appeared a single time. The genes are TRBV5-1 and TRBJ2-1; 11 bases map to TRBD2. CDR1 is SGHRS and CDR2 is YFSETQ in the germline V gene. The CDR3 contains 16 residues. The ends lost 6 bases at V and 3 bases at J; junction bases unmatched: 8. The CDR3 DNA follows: TGCGCCAGCATCCCCCTAGCGGGGGGAAACTACAATGAGCAGTTCTTC. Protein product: CASIPLAGGNYNEQFF.